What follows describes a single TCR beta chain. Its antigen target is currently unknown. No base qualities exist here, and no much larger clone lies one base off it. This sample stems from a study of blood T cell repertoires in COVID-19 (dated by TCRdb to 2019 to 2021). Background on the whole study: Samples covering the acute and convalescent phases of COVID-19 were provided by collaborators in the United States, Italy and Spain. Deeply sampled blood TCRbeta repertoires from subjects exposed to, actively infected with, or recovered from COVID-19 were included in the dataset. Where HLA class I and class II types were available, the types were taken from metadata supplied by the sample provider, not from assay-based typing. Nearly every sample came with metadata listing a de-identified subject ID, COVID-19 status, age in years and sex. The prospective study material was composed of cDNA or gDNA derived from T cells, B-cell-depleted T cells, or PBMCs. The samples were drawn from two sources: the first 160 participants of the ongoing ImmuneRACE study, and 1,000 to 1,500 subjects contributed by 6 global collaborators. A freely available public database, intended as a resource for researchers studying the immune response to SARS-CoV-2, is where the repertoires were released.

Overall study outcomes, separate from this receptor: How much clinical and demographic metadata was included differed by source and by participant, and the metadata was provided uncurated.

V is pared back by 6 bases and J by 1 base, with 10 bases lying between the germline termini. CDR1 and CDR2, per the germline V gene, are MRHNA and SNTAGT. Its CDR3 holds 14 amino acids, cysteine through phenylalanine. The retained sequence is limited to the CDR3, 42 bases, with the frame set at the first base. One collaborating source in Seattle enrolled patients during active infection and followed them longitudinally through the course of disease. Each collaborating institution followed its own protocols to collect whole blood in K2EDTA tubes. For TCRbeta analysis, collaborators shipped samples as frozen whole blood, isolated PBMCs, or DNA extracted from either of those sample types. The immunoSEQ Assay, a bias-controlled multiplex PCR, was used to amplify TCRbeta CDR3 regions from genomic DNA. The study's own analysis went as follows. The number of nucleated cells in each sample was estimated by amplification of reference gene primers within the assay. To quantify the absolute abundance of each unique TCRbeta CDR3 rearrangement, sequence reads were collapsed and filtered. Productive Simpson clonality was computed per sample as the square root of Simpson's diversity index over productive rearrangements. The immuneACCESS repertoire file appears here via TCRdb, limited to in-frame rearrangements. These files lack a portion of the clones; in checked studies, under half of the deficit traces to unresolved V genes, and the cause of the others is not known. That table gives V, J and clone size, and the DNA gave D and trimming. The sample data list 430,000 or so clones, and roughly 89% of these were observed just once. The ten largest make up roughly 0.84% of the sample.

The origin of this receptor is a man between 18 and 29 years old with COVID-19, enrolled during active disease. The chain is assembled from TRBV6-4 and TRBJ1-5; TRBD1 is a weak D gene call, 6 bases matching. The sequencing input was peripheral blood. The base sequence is TGTGCCAGCAGAAACAGGGCGAGCAATCAGCCCCAGCATTTT. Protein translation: CASRNRASNQPQHF.